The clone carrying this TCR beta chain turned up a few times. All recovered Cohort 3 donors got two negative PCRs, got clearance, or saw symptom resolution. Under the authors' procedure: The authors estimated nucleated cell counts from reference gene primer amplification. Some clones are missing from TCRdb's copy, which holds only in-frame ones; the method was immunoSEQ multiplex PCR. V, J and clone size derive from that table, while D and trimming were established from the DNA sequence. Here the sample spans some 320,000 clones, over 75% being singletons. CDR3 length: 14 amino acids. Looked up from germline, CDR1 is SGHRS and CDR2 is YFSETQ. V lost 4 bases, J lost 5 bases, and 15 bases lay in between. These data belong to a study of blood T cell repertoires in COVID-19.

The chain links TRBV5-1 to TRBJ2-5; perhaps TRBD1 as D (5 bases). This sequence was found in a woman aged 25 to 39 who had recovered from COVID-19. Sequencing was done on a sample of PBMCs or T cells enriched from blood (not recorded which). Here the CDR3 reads CASSPQGGAETQYF. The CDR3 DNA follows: TGCGCCAGCAGCCCCCAGGGTGGAGCGGAGACCCAGTACTTC.